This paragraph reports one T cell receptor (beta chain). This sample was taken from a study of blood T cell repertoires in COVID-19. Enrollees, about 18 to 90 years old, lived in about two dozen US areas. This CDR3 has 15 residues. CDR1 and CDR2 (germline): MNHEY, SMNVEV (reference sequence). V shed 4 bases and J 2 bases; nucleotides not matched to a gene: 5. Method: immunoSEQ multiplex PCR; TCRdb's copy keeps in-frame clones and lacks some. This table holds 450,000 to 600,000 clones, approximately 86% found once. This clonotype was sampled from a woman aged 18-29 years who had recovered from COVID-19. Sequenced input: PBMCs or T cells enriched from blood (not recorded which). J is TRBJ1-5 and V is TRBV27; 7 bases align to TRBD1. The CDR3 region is CASSSRGMGNQPQHF. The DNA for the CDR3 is TGTGCCAGCAGTTCCAGGGGGATGGGCAATCAGCCCCAGCATTTT.